The clone carrying this TCR beta chain was counted a few times. Its antigen is currently unknown. This specimen belongs to a study of CD8+ T cells in alopecia areata. Study in general: Treatment with tofacitinib (6 to 18 months) was followed by 6 months off drug. Treated patients received severity scores based on the percentage of scalp area affected. Study results and limitations: Significant decreases in scalp clonality and expanded CD8+ clones followed tofacitinib treatment. Patients displayed less clarity in TCR sharing than mice, a finding possibly related to HLA.

As to treatment: oral pan-JAK inhibitor, 5-10 mg twice daily. Extracted from the samples, RNA was reverse transcribed into cDNA to serve as the sequencing template. TCRdb's table, derived via immunoSEQ multiplex PCR, lists solely in-frame clones and lacks some. The profile shows about 290,000 clones, nearly 60% of them singletons. The germline CDR1 and CDR2 sequences are SGHRS and YFSETQ. This CDR3 spans 12 amino acids. Trimming stripped 3 bases from V and 8 bases from J, with 9 bases between. The rearrangement uses TRBV5-1 and TRBJ2-1; a weak D match, TRBD1 (6 bases). Sequences were derived from CD4+ T cells sorted from blood, sampled at week 24, from a patient treated with tofacitinib. This clonotype was obtained from a human donor with alopecia areata. CDR3 DNA: TGCGCCAGCAGCTCCCAGGGGTATGAGCAGTTCTTC. Its protein is CASSSQGYEQFF.